The clone carrying this T cell receptor beta chain was observed many times. Its antigen remains unidentified. These data are taken from a study of T cell repertoires in cytomegalovirus infection. Study in general: Matching HLA type and CMV infection were both indicated by public TCR beta signatures.

V gave up 4 bases and J gave up 4 bases; unmatched junction bases: 5. Germline CDR1 reads SGHTA; CDR2 reads FQGTGA. The CDR3 has 15 amino acids. The study's findings and limits: The ex vivo response showed dominance by HLA-C-restricted CMV-specific TCR beta clonotypes.

TCRdb used MiXCR to reprocess the reads, holding one entry per CDR3 protein. Among 800,000 to 950,000 distinct CDR3 sequences listed, approximately 32% were seen once. This chain joins TRBV7-3 and TRBJ2-2, with TRBD1 matching 8 bases. The sequence came from a human donor in good health (CMV status not recorded). Some clones in this sample may be carry-over from other donors' samples. The sample here was cultured CD8+ T cells from PBMCs, taken from culture after CMV antigen stimulation. The CDR3, as DNA: TGTGCCAGCAGCTCCCGACAGGGGAGCACCGGGGAGCTGTTTTTT. Translating it yields CASSSRQGSTGELFF.